This entry lists 16 T cell receptor beta chains sequenced from one sample in a study of cytotoxic CD8 clonotypes in ibrutinib-treated CLL. Generated by immunoSEQ multiplex PCR, the TCRdb table keeps only in-frame clones and is missing some. The table lists over 100,000 clones, approximately 85% of them singletons. The source was PBMCs, collected after 24 months of ibrutinib treatment. These receptors all stem from a human donor with chronic lymphocytic leukemia.

This clone was detected once. V usage is TRBV5-1 and J usage is TRBJ2-3, with unresolved D. V was shortened by 1 base and J by 3 bases, with 9 bases between the two germline ends. The CDR3 contains 14 residues. The V gene's germline CDR1 is SGHRS and CDR2 YFSETQ. CDR3 bases: TGCGCCAGCAGCTTGTATCAGGAAACAGATACGCAGTATTTT. Encoded protein: CASSLYQETDTQYF. Complete variable domain (other parts from reference TRBV5-1 and TRBJ2-3): KAGVTQTPRYLIKTRGQQVTLSCSPISGHRSVSWYQQTPGQGLQFLFEYFSETQRNKGNFPGRFSGRQFSNSRSEMNVSTLELGDSALYLCASSLYQETDTQYFGPGTRLTVL.

This clone was found a few times. The CDR3 DNA reads TGTGCCAGCGGACACAGGAGCTCCTATAATTCACCCCTCCACTTT. Protein sequence: CASGHRSSYNSPLHF. This chain links TRBV5-4 with TRBJ1-6; D may be TRBD1 (5 bases). The CDR3 sequence is 15 residues long. Trimming stripped 7 bases from V and 0 bases from J, with 11 bases between. Germline V gene lookup returns CDR1 SGHNT and CDR2 YYREEE (reference sequence).

In nucleotides, the CDR3 is TGTGCCAGCAGCTGGGGACAGTCCTACAATGAGCAGTTCTTC. Translation: CASSWGQSYNEQFF. The chain recombines TRBV5-5 with TRBJ2-1; TRBD1 matches 7 bases. With V trimmed by 3 bases and J by 1 base, 1 base remained unmatched. Per the germline V gene, CDR1 is SGHKS and CDR2 is YYEKEE (reference sequence). The CDR3 is 14 amino acids.

There are a few counts of this clone. The chain employs TRBV7-9 and TRBJ2-7; 8 nucleotides agree with TRBD1. Trimming at V came to 3 bases and at J to 5 bases, leaving 6 bases not matched to a gene. The CDR3 consists of 14 residues. Germline CDR1 is SEHNR and CDR2 is FQNEAQ (reference sequence). The CDR3 is CASSLRQGFDEQYF. CDR3 sequence (DNA): TGTGCCAGCAGCTTGAGACAGGGGTTCGACGAGCAGTACTTC.

This CDR3 reads CASSLGVGRTGELFF. CDR3 coding DNA: TGTGCCAGCAGTTTGGGGGTTGGGCGAACCGGGGAGCTGTTTTTT. The chain combines TRBV6-5 with TRBJ2-2; D is possibly TRBD1 or TRBD2 (5 bases each). The CDR3 sequence is 15 residues long. V lost 4 bases, J lost 5 bases, and 14 bases lay in between. Germline CDR1 MNHEY, CDR2 SVGAGI.

The rearrangement joins TRBV10-3 to TRBJ2-5; unclear D gene. Germline loops: CDR1 ENHRY, CDR2 SYGVKD. The CDR3 loop spans 14 amino acids. Trimming took off 2 bases at V and 5 bases at J, with 12 bases between the two ends. The CDR3 DNA sequence: TGTGCCATCAGTGAGCGGGCTAGACCGGAGACCCAGTACTTC. Protein sequence: CAISERARPETQYF.

The chain uses TRBV7-3 and TRBJ1-1; D ambiguous. This CDR3 comprises 13 residues. In germline, CDR1 is SGHTA, CDR2 FQGTGA. Trimming took off 4 bases at V and 1 base at J, with 7 bases between the two ends. The CDR3, as DNA: TGTGCCAGCAGCTCTACACAGAACACTGAAGCTTTCTTT. It encodes CASSSTQNTEAFF.

CDR3 sequence (DNA): TGCGCCAGCAGCCTCCCACCCCCCAGGAGTTCGAGCAATCAGCCCCAGCATTTT. Protein product: CASSLPPPRSSSNQPQHF. This sequence joins TRBV4-3 and TRBJ1-5; D unresolved. Between the trimmed V and J ends, which lost 4 bases and 1 base, there was a span of 20 bases. This CDR3 contains 18 residues. Germline V gene lookup returns CDR1 LGHNA and CDR2 YSLEER.

This clone was recorded a few times. V usage is TRBV25-1 and J usage is TRBJ2-2; the D is unclear. CDR3 length: 11 residues. The germline V gene encodes CDR1 MGHDK and CDR2 SYGVNS. Between the trimmed V and J ends, which lost 8 bases and 3 bases, there was a span of 4 bases. The chain's CDR3 is CASGYTGELFF. The DNA for the CDR3 is TGTGCCAGCGGCTACACCGGGGAGCTGTTTTTT.

This clone turned up a few times. The chain recombines TRBV13 with TRBJ1-3, with a weak D call TRBD1 (6 bases). This CDR3 has 18 residues. CDR1 and CDR2 (germline): PRHDT, FYEKMQ (reference sequence). Trimming removed 0 bases from V and 3 bases from J, with 18 bases in between. DNA for the CDR3: TGTGCCAGCAGCTTAGGCGCGGACAGAACCACAGGTGGAAACACCATATATTTT. Encoded protein: CASSLGADRTTGGNTIYF.

CDR3 sequence (DNA): TGTGCCAGCAGCCCCCTCGGGACTCAGGTCCACAATGAGCAGTTCTTC. Translation: CASSPLGTQVHNEQFF. The chain carries TRBV14 and TRBJ2-1; perhaps TRBD2 as D (6 bases). Trimming stripped 4 bases from V and 5 bases from J, with 18 bases between. Germline CDR1 is SGHDN and CDR2 is FVKESK. CDR3 size: 16 residues.

The chain joins TRBV5-1 to TRBJ1-1; tentative D call: TRBD1 (5 bases). The CDR3 contains 15 residues. Per the germline V gene, CDR1 is SGHRS and CDR2 is YFSETQ. With 6 bases removed from V and 1 base from J, the gap between germline ends came to 16 bases. Here the CDR3 reads CASKDGQGPNTEAFF. For the CDR3, the DNA is TGCGCCAGCAAGGACGGGCAGGGCCCGAACACTGAAGCTTTCTTT.

The chain carries TRBV5-1 and TRBJ1-6; D gene uncertain. CDR1 and CDR2 from the germline V gene are SGHRS and YFSETQ. This CDR3 spans 14 amino acids. V lost 5 bases and J 7 bases, leaving 13 bases between the germline ends. The CDR3 nucleotides are TGCGCCAGCAGTGGCATGGACGCGAATTCACCCCTCCACTTT. This encodes CASSGMDANSPLHF.

The chain carries TRBV7-2 and TRBJ2-1; 10 bases line up with TRBD2. CDR3 length: 16 amino acids. J gave up 9 bases and V 7 bases, and 15 bases lay outside the gene matches. Germline V lookup: CDR1 SGHTA, CDR2 FQGNSA. CDR3 sequence reads: CASTKERGGPGVEQFF. The DNA of the CDR3 is TGTGCCAGCACCAAGGAGCGGGGGGGCCCAGGTGTTGAGCAGTTCTTC.

V is TRBV28 and J is TRBJ1-4; D unresolved. The V end was cut by 4 bases, the J end by 5 bases, with 11 bases between. The CDR3 runs 14 residues. CDR1 is MDHEN, CDR2 SYDVKM, per germline. The CDR3 loop is CASSWAGKNEKLFF. The CDR3 DNA reads as TGTGCCAGCAGTTGGGCAGGCAAAAATGAAAAACTGTTTTTT.

This rearrangement joins TRBV29-1 to TRBJ1-5; D is uncertain. Germline assignment: CDR1 SQVTM and CDR2 ANQGSEA. Between the trimmed V and J ends, which lost 4 bases and 1 base, there was a span of 8 bases. The CDR3 runs 13 residues. CDR3 in DNA: TGCAGCGTTGTGCCGGGAAGCAATCAGCCCCAGCATTTT. It codes for CSVVPGSNQPQHF. Full variable domain (missing parts from reference TRBV29-1 and TRBJ1-5): SAVISQKPSRDICQRGTSLTIQCQVDSQVTMMFWYRQQPGQSLTLIATANQGSEATYESGFVIDKFPISRPNLTFSTLTVSNMSPEDSSIYLCSVVPGSNQPQHFGDGTRLSIL.